Below are 2 T cell receptor beta chains sequenced from a single sample in a study of draining lymph node invasion in breast cancer. Each CDR3 protein gets one entry after TCRdb re-called the bulk RNA-seq reads with MiXCR. The sample includes 250 to 350 distinct CDR3 sequences, about 25% of them seen just once. Sorting for CD4+ CD45RA- CD25high cells yielded memory regulatory T cells. Sequenced: sorted memory Tregs from the tumor. The receptor set was obtained from a female donor with luminal breast cancer.

The chain has TRBV29-1 and TRBJ2-2; D is possibly TRBD2 (5 bases). V lost 5 bases and J 2 bases, leaving 12 bases between the germline ends. The CDR3 totals 14 residues. Per the germline V gene, CDR1 is SQVTM and CDR2 is ANQGSEA. For the CDR3, the DNA is TGCAGCGTTCGACATGGAGGAAACACCGGGGAGCTGTTTTTT. It encodes CSVRHGGNTGELFF.

This clonotype has more than one count but fewer than ten. This sequence joins TRBV3-1 and TRBJ2-7; the D gene is possibly TRBD1 (5 bases). This CDR3 spans 13 amino acids. V lost 4 bases to trimming and J lost 3 bases, with 10 bases between them. Germline-derived CDR1 and CDR2 are LGHDT and YNNKEL (reference sequence). The CDR3 region has the DNA TGTGCCAGCAGCCGTTTCCAGGGCTACGAGCAGTACTTC. Translating gives CASSRFQGYEQYF.